The clone carrying this T cell receptor (beta chain) was found many times. Its antigen is not known. Trimming stripped 6 bases from V and 4 bases from J, with 12 bases between. CDR3 length equals 13 residues. The germline V gene encodes CDR1 SEHNR and CDR2 FQNEAQ (reference sequence). This entry belongs to a study of T-cell memory formation after mild COVID-19. Background on the study: In these data, TCR clusters were largely donor specific.

Study-level points and caveats: Mainly CM and EM harbored the contracting CD4+ clones; mainly EMRA harbored the CD8+ ones.

The TCR alpha and TCR beta cDNA libraries, bearing sample barcodes and UMIs, were generated by 5'RACE using constant-segment primers. TCRdb re-analysed the 5' RACE reads in MiXCR, keeping a single row per CDR3 protein. The sample has 130,000 to 150,000 distinct CDR3 sequences; roughly 6.3% are singletons. The receptor was isolated from an adult woman who had mild COVID-19 (a few samples of this study predate the infection). Cell type and time point are not known. Sequencing input: PBMCs or a T cell subset sorted from them (not recorded which). This sequence joins TRBV7-9 and TRBJ2-5; either TRBD1 or TRBD2 may fit D (5 bases each). The CDR3 DNA reads as TGTGCCAGCAGGCCTAGAGGGGCAGAGACCCAGTACTTC. Residues: CASRPRGAETQYF.